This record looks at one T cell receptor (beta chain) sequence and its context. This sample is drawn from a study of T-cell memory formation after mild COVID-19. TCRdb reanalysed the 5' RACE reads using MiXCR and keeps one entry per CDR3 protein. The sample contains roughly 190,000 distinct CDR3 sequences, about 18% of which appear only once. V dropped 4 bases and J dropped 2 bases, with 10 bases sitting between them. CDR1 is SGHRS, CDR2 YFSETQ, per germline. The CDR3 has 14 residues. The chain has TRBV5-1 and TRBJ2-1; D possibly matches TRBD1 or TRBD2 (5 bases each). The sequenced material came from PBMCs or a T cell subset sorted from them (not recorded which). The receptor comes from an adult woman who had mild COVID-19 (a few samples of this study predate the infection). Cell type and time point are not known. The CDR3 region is CASSRDPTYNEQFF. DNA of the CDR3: TGCGCCAGCAGCCGGGACCCGACCTACAATGAGCAGTTCTTC.